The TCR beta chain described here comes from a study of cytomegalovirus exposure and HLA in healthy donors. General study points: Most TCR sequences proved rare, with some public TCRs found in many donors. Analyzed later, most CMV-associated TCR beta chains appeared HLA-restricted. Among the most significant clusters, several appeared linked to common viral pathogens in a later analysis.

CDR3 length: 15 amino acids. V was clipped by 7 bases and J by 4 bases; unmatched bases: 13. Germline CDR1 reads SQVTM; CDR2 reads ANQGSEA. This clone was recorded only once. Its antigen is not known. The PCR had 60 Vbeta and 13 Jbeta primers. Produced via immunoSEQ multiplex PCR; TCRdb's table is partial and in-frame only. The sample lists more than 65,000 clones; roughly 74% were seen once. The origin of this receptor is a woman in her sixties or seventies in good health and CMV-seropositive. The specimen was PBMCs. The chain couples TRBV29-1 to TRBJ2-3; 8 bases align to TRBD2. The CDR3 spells CSAKGRGGFSDTQYF. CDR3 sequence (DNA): TGCAGCGCTAAGGGTCGGGGGGGCTTCTCAGATACGCAGTATTTT.